This T cell receptor (beta chain) was found in a study of PD-L1 blockade in urothelial cancer. The CDR3 is 14 residues long. Germline CDR1 reads SGHRS; CDR2 reads YFSETQ. V was cut by 4 bases and J by 3 bases, with 13 bases left in between. The sample's time point: peripheral blood 6 weeks after treatment start. Only in-frame clones appear in the TCRdb table, and some are missing; sequencing was by immunoSEQ multiplex PCR. The table has around 62,000 clones, roughly 90% seen once. Sequences were derived from PBMCs, sampled around atezolizumab (anti-PD-L1) treatment. The chain couples TRBV5-1 to TRBJ2-5; TRBD2 is a possible D gene (6 bases). The clonotype comes from a man in his fifties or sixties with urothelial cancer. CDR3 protein: CASSPGTPKETQYF. CDR3 nucleotides: TGCGCCAGCAGCCCAGGGACTCCCAAAGAGACCCAGTACTTC.